Each of the 17 T cell receptor beta chains below was sequenced from the same sample in a study of regulatory T cells in long-lasting Graves disease. Indicated time point: persistent/refractory GD, antithyroid drugs over 5 years with positive TRAb. PBMCs were the source of the RNA used for TCR sequencing. Construction of TCR beta libraries relied on iRepertoire HTBI primers and on Arm-PCR targeting CDR3 regions. One entry per CDR3 protein, called by TCRdb with MiXCR from the multiplex PCR reads. Here the sample spans 650,000 to 850,000 distinct CDR3 sequences, 25% to 35% being singletons. Sequencing used peripheral blood mononuclear cells (PBMCs), obtained when the disease was refractory, from a patient treated with antithyroid drugs. These receptors all come from a female donor with Graves disease.

This clonotype was detected ten times or more. The chain is built from TRBV12-3 or TRBV12-4 and TRBJ1-1, with D possibly being TRBD1 (5 bases). This CDR3 contains 12 residues. The V end lost 9 bases, the J end lost 1 base, and 9 bases lay between the germline ends. The CDR3 nucleotides read TGTGCCAGTAACAGGAGGAACACTGAAGCTTTCTTT. This gives the protein CASNRRNTEAFF.

V gene TRBV20-1 combines with J gene TRBJ2-3; 9 nucleotides align to TRBD1. The J call may be mistaken, given a closer DNA end match to TRBJ2-7. The CDR3 has 14 residues. Germline lookup yields CDR1 DFQATT and CDR2 SNEGSKA (reference sequence). CDR3 DNA: TGCAGTGCTAGAGATCTGACAGGGGGCTACGAGCAGTACTTC. Its translation: CSARDLTGGYEQYF.

The chain employs TRBV6-5 and TRBJ2-2; tentatively, D is TRBD1 (5 bases). The CDR3 length is 15 residues. Germline lookup yields CDR1 MNHEY and CDR2 SVGAGI. Between the trimmed V and J ends, which lost 6 bases and 3 bases, there was a span of 14 bases. The chain's CDR3 is CASSYRFTDTGELFF. Here the CDR3 DNA reads TGTGCCAGCAGCTACAGGTTTACTGACACCGGGGAGCTGTTTTTT.

Comment on this clonotype: The CDR3 ends on some other residue instead of the conserved phenylalanine or tryptophan, so this is likely a read error. The chain combines TRBV6-1 with TRBJ1-2; D gene uncertain. V shed 0 bases and J shed 6 bases, with 17 bases lying between them. The CDR3 extends over 16 amino acids. Germline V gene lookup returns CDR1 MNHNS and CDR2 SASEGT. CDR3 sequence: CASSEAHGYVIDGYTL. CDR3 bases: TGTGCCAGCAGTGAAGCGCATGGCTACGTTATTGATGGCTACACCCTC.

This clonotype has a handful of counts. The genes are TRBV11-2 and TRBJ2-5, with TRBD1 identical over 9 bases. CDR3 length equals 17 residues. V shed 2 bases, J shed 5 bases, and the junction held 12 bases outside the gene matches. Germline-derived CDR1 and CDR2 are SGHAT and FQNNGV. The CDR3 nucleotides are TGTGCCAGCAGCTTACTTCGATCCGGGACAGGGTATGAGACCCAGTACTTC. Amino acids: CASSLLRSGTGYETQYF.

The J gene is TRBJ2-2, the V gene TRBV5-1; D could derive from TRBD1 or TRBD2 (5 bases each). Germline V gene lookup returns CDR1 SGHRS and CDR2 YFSETQ. The CDR3 totals 15 residues. Trimming removed 4 bases at V and 1 base at J, with 11 bases between. CDR3 protein: CASSPVGGNTGELFF. The CDR3 bases are TGCGCCAGCAGCCCGGTTGGGGGGAACACCGGGGAGCTGTTTTTT.

This clonotype was picked up one time. One junction end does not reproduce the germline sequence, and a read error may be involved. V is TRBV20-1 and J is TRBJ1-4; weak D call: TRBD1 (5 bases). The CDR3 runs 17 residues. Germline-derived CDR1 and CDR2 are DFQATT and SNEGSKA (reference sequence). Here the CDR3 reads CSARQPLRFGGFEKLLF. In DNA, the CDR3 is TGCAGTGCTCGCCAACCTTTGAGGTTCGGGGGTTTTGAAAAACTGCTTTTT.

This clonotype has a handful of counts. The V call is TRBV5-1, the J call TRBJ1-2, with 10 bases matching TRBD1. V lost 4 bases, J lost 4 bases, and 10 bases stayed unmatched. CDR1 and CDR2 from the germline V gene are SGHRS and YFSETQ. There are 16 residues in the CDR3. CDR3 bases: TGCGCCAGCAGCCTGAGGAGCGGACAGGGGGTCTATGGCTACACCTTC. It encodes CASSLRSGQGVYGYTF.

On this clonotype: A much more abundant neighbour one base away suggests this may be a read error. V is TRBV6-2 or TRBV6-3 and J is TRBJ2-7, with D perhaps matching TRBD1 (6 bases). Germline V CDR1 and CDR2: MNHEY, SVGEGT. The V and J ends lost 0 bases and 0 bases respectively, with 6 bases between them. The CDR3 covers 14 residues. This CDR3 is CASSYSDSSYEQYF. CDR3 DNA: TGTGCCAGCAGTTACTCGGACAGCTCCTACGAGCAGTACTTC.

This chain links TRBV20-1 with TRBJ2-7, with 10 bases that match TRBD1. The CDR3 extends over 14 amino acids. The J segment lost 3 bases and the V segment lost 3 bases, leaving 5 bases of the junction unmatched. Germline V lookup: CDR1 DFQATT, CDR2 SNEGSKA (reference sequence). CDR3 in amino acids: CSASDRGRHYEQYF. CDR3 bases: TGCAGTGCTAGTGACAGGGGGCGGCACTACGAGCAGTACTTC.

This clonotype was recorded once. The V and J genes are TRBV6-1 and TRBJ1-5; perhaps TRBD1 as D (5 bases). This CDR3 spans 16 amino acids. The V end lost 6 bases, the J end lost 4 bases, and 19 bases lay between the germline ends. CDR1 is MNHNS and CDR2 is SASEGT in the germline V gene. CDR3 in DNA: TGTGCCAGCAGGGGGGAGTGGGGAACGAAGAATCAGCCCCAGCATTTT. Its protein is CASRGEWGTKNQPQHF.

The chain combines TRBV29-1 with TRBJ1-2, with 10 bases lining up with TRBD1. J gave up 6 bases and V 5 bases, and 3 bases lay outside the gene matches. Germline V gene sequence: CDR1 SQVTM, CDR2 ANQGSEA. The CDR3 extends over 12 amino acids. In DNA form, the CDR3 reads TGCAGCGTTACCGACAGGGGGCATGGCTACACCTTC. Its translation: CSVTDRGHGYTF.

In DNA form, the CDR3 reads TGTGCCAGTAGTAGGAGCGGGGCCTACGAGCAGTACTTC. Translation: CASSRSGAYEQYF. The chain couples TRBV19 to TRBJ2-7, with 7 positions matching TRBD2. Unmatched junction bases numbered 2, after V lost 4 bases and J lost 2 bases. This CDR3 has 13 residues. Germline loops: CDR1 LNHDA, CDR2 SQIVND (reference sequence).

The chain joins TRBV19 to TRBJ2-7; a weak D match, TRBD1 (6 bases). The CDR3 has 15 amino acids. Germline CDR1 is LNHDA and CDR2 is SQIVND (reference sequence). Trimming took 4 bases from V and 2 from J, leaving 15 bases between them. This chain's CDR3 is CASSKGHTLTYEQYF. The DNA for the CDR3 is TGTGCCAGTAGTAAGGGACACACTCTCACCTACGAGCAGTACTTC. The variable domain in full, with the rest retrieved from reference TRBV19 and TRBJ2-7, is DGGITQSPKYLFRKEGQNVTLSCEQNLNHDAMYWYRQDPGQGLRLIYYSQIVNDFQKGDIAEGYSVSREKKESFPLTVTSAQKNPTAFYLCASSKGHTLTYEQYFGPGTRLTVT.

This clonotype was recorded many times. This chain joins TRBV24-1 and TRBJ1-1; 10 bases align to TRBD1. V lost 5 bases, J lost 7 bases, and 6 bases stayed unmatched. Germline-derived CDR1 and CDR2 are KGHDR and SFDVKD. The CDR3 is made up of 14 amino acids. Here the CDR3 reads CATSGGQGENEAFF. The CDR3 bases are TGTGCCACCAGTGGCGGACAGGGGGAGAATGAAGCTTTCTTT.

Written as DNA, the CDR3 is TGTGCCTGGAGTGTAGGATTCGGACAGGGGGGACCGGATGAAAAACTGTTTTTT. Residues: CAWSVGFGQGGPDEKLFF. The chain is built from TRBV30 and TRBJ1-4; 10 bases line up with TRBD1. Germline V gene lookup returns CDR1 GTSNPN and CDR2 SVGIG (reference sequence). J gave up 6 bases and V 0 bases, and 13 bases lay outside the gene matches. The CDR3 loop spans 18 amino acids.

In its sample, this clonotype was seen once. This sequence joins TRBV19 and TRBJ1-1; D call uncertain. The CDR3 totals 11 residues. V lost 3 bases and J 14 bases, leaving 13 bases between the germline ends. Per germline, CDR1 LNHDA and CDR2 SQIVND (reference sequence). This chain's CDR3 is CASSIAGNGFF. CDR3 DNA: TGTGCCAGTAGTATCGCGGGTAACGGATTCTTT.